This TCR beta chain was observed in a study of beta chain features in type 1 diabetes. Across the study: Taken together, all samples contributed nearly 110 million examined sorted cells.

The V gene lost 6 bases and the J gene lost 1 base, with 10 bases spanning the gap. The CDR3 length is 15 residues. Germline CDR1 and CDR2: LNHNV and YYDKDF (reference sequence). Regarding the study as a whole: Within each of all four CD4+ subsets, Type 1 diabetes patients had TCRB CDR3s that were moderately but significantly shorter.

What was sequenced were expressed TCRB transcripts, since all of the isolated RNA had been reverse transcribed. Naive, central memory and regulatory T cell samples yielded about 4 million reads on average. The data were produced by immunoSEQ multiplex PCR, yet TCRdb's version contains in-frame clones alone and is incomplete. The table shows 300,000 to 450,000 clones, with over 8.5% occurring only once. About this clone itself: Antigen unknown.

J is TRBJ2-6 and V is TRBV15; tentatively, D is TRBD1 or TRBD2 (6 bases each). The clonotype originates from a man aged 25-45 years with type 1 diabetes. The source material was central memory CD4+ T cells from blood. DNA for the CDR3: TGTGCCACCAGTATAGGGGGGTCTGGGGCCAACGTCCTGACTTTC. Translated, it gives CATSIGGSGANVLTF. The full variable domain, in which reference TRBV15 and TRBJ2-6 provide the parts outside the CDR3, is DAMVIQNPRYQVTQFGKPVTLSCSQTLNHNVMYWYQQKSSQAPKLLFHYYDKDFNNEADTPDNFQSRRPNTSFCFLDIRSPGLGDTAMYLCATSIGGSGANVLTFGAGSRLTVL.